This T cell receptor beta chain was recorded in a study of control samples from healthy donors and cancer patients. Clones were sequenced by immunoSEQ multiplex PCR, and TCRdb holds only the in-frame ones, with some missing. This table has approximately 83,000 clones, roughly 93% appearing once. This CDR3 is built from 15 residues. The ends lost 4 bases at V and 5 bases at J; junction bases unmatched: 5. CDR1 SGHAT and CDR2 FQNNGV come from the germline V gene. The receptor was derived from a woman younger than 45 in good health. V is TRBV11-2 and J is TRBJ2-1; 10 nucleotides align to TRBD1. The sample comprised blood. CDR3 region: CASSWTGGSNNEQFF. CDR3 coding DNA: TGTGCCAGCAGCTGGACAGGGGGATCAAACAATGAGCAGTTCTTC.